The table lists the clone carrying this TCR beta chain with a count of one. TCRdb's table, derived via immunoSEQ multiplex PCR, lists solely in-frame clones and lacks some. The table includes about 150,000 clones, 80% to 90% detected once. The length of the CDR3 is 16 residues. Germline CDR1 reads SGHAT; CDR2 reads FQNNGV. The ends were cut back, 5 bases at V and 2 bases at J, with 18 bases in the middle. The data were obtained in a study of control samples from healthy donors and cancer patients. The chain is built from TRBV11-2 and TRBJ1-2, with D possibly TRBD1 on 5 matching bases. The specimen sequenced was blood. The clonotype originates from a man aged 18 to 30 in good health. CDR3 DNA: TGTGCCAGCAGCCCAGACCCTGGGTGGGGGAACTATGGCTACACCTTC. Encoded protein: CASSPDPGWGNYGYTF.